This T cell receptor beta chain comes out of a study of blood T cell repertoires in COVID-19. In the study overall: Acute-phase and convalescent COVID-19 samples originated in the United States, Italy and Spain. From T cells, B-cell-depleted T cells, or PBMCs came the material, which was cDNA or gDNA.

Losses at the gene ends were 6 bases for V and 8 bases for J; bases not matched to a gene: 8. CDR3 size: 15 residues. From germline, CDR1 is MNHEY and CDR2 SVGAGI. Per the authors' pipeline: Amplifying reference gene primers gave estimates of nucleated cell counts. Sequencing was performed with immunoSEQ multiplex PCR; in TCRdb, only in-frame clones are kept and a portion is missing. V, J and clone size derive from that table, while D and trimming were established from the DNA sequence. Among around 9,000 clones listed, about three quarters were seen once. Specimen: peripheral blood. This chain connects TRBV6-5 to TRBJ2-1, with 12 positions matching TRBD1. The TCR was taken from a man in his fifties or sixties with active COVID-19. The CDR3 here is CASRGGQGAVHEQFF. DNA for the CDR3: TGTGCCAGCAGGGGGGGACAGGGGGCAGTCCATGAGCAGTTCTTC.